This T cell receptor beta chain was obtained from a study of technical replicates of blood from several donors. Repertoires were generated with immunoSEQ multiplex PCR, while TCRdb's copy carries only in-frame clones and drops some. Here the sample spans roughly 51,000 clones, around 93% being singletons. The CDR3 extends over 13 amino acids. Trimming pared 5 bases from V and 11 bases from J, leaving 13 bases between. Germline CDR1 and CDR2: SGHTA and FQGTGA. The chain employs TRBV7-3 and TRBJ1-6, with D maybe TRBD1 (5 bases). This TCR was sampled from a human donor in good health. Some clones in this sample may be carry-over from other donors' samples. Material: PBMCs. The CDR3 DNA reads as TGTGCCAGCAGCGCCGGAGGGGAAGCACCCCTCCACTTT. Amino acids: CASSAGGEAPLHF.